The clone carrying this TCR beta chain was picked up one time. The antigen remains unidentified. This entry comes from a study of glioma-infiltrating T cells. Whole-study findings and limits: Gliomas, especially low-grade, showed above-expected tissue-blood divergence; non-neoplastic patients showed below. CDR3 overlap between tissue and blood was very small.

The germline CDR1 and CDR2 sequences are SGDLS and YYNGEE. The V and J ends lost 0 bases and 5 bases respectively, with 16 bases between them. The CDR3 has 16 residues. TCR alpha and beta CDR3 regions were amplified from RNA using iRepertoire nested multiplex PCR. For one-step reverse transcription and amplification, 100-400 ng of tissue mRNA or PBMC total RNA was used. TCRdb reprocessed the multiplex PCR reads with MiXCR, giving one entry per CDR3 protein. This sample has some 180,000 distinct CDR3 sequences, with 25% to 35% found just once. The sequenced material came from glioma tissue, nonneoplastic brain tissue, or PBMCs (not recorded which). The origin of this receptor is a human donor with low-grade glioma or glioblastoma, undergoing nonglioma brain surgery, or in good health (not recorded which). The chain has TRBV9 and TRBJ2-3, with D possibly TRBD1 on 6 matching bases. This CDR3 reads CASSVALQDRLDTQYF. The CDR3 nucleotides are TGTGCCAGCAGCGTAGCTCTCCAGGACAGACTAGATACGCAGTATTTT.